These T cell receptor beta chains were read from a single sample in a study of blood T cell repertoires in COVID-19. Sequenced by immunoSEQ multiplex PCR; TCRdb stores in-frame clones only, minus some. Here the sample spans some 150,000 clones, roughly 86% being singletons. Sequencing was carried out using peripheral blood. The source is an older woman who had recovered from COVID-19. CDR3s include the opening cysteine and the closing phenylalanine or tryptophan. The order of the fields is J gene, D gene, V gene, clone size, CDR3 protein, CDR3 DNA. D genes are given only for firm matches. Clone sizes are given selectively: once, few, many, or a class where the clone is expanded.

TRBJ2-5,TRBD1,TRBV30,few,CAWSVPQGARETQYF,TGTGCCTGGAGTGTACCACAGGGGGCGAGAGAGACCCAGTACTTC
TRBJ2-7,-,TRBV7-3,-,CASSLDSRHEQYF,TGTGCCAGCAGCTTAGACTCCCGACACGAGCAGTACTTC
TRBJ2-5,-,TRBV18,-,CASSPVMGEETQYF,TGTGCCAGCTCACCGGTAATGGGAGAAGAGACCCAGTACTTC
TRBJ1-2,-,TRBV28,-,CASSLLGANYGYTF,TGTGCCAGCAGTTTACTAGGGGCGAACTATGGCTACACCTTC
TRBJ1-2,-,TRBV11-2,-,CASGNEWSYGYTF,TGTGCCAGCGGTAACGAGTGGAGCTATGGCTACACCTTC
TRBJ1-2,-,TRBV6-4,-,CASSGGGYGYTF,TGTGCCAGCAGTGGCGGGGGCTATGGCTACACCTTC
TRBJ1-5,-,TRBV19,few,CASSTRQATQPQHF,TGTGCCAGTAGTACTAGACAGGCAACTCAGCCCCAGCATTTT
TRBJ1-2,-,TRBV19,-,CASSIDRQNYGYTF,TGTGCCAGTAGTATAGACCGACAGAACTATGGCTACACCTTC
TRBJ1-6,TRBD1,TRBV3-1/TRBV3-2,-,CASSQGTGGFPPLHF,TGTGCCAGCAGCCAAGGCACAGGGGGTTTTCCACCCCTCCACTTT
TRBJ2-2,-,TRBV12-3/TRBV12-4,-,CASSLTRHDSLFF,TGTGCCAGCTCACTCACTCGCCACGATTCGCTGTTTTTT
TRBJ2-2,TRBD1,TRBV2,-,CASRGQGASFGELFF,TGTGCCAGCCGTGGTCAGGGGGCATCGTTCGGGGAGCTGTTTTTT
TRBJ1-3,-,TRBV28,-,CASSFWGPDHLAGNTIYF,TGTGCCAGCAGTTTTTGGGGGCCCGACCACCTAGCCGGAAACACCATATATTTT
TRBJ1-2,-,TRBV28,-,CASSKITGRGYTF,TGTGCCAGCAGTAAAATTACAGGGCGAGGCTACACCTTC
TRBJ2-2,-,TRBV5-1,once,CASSLGGGNTGELFF,TGCGCCAGCAGCTTGGGAGGGGGAAACACCGGGGAGCTGTTTTTT
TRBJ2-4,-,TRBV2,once,CASSENRSPYF,TGTGCCAGCAGTGAGAACCGGAGTCCGTACTTC
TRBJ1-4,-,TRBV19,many,CASSTRGAGTNEKLFF,TGTGCCAGTAGTACCCGGGGCGCGGGGACTAATGAAAAACTGTTTTTT
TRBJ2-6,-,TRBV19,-,CASSIVPGTGANVLTF,TGTGCCAGTAGTATAGTGCCAGGCACTGGGGCCAACGTCCTGACTTTC
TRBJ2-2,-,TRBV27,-,CASSFNRGTGELFF,TGTGCCAGCAGTTTCAATAGGGGAACCGGGGAGCTGTTTTTT
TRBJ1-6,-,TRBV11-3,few,CASSPEQGRPLHF,TGTGCCAGCAGTCCCGAGCAGGGCAGGCCCCTCCACTTT
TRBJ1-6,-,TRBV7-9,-,CASSLQQGHSPLHF,TGTGCCAGCAGCTTACAACAGGGTCATTCACCCCTCCACTTT
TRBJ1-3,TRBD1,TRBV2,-,CASSGGQFSGNTIYF,TGTGCCAGCAGTGGGGGACAGTTCTCTGGAAACACCATATATTTT
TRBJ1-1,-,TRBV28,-,CASSFGQGFPEAFF,TGTGCCAGCAGTTTCGGTCAGGGGTTTCCTGAAGCTTTCTTT
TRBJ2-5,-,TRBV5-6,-,CASSLMGAKETQYF,TGTGCCAGCAGTTTGATGGGGGCTAAAGAGACCCAGTACTTC
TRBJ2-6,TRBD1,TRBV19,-,CASTRDRASGANVLTF,TGTGCCAGTACTCGGGACAGGGCTTCTGGGGCCAACGTCCTGACTTTC
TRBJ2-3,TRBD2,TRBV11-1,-,CASSLGTSGGDTQYF,TGTGCCAGCAGCTTAGGGACTAGCGGGGGAGATACGCAGTATTTT